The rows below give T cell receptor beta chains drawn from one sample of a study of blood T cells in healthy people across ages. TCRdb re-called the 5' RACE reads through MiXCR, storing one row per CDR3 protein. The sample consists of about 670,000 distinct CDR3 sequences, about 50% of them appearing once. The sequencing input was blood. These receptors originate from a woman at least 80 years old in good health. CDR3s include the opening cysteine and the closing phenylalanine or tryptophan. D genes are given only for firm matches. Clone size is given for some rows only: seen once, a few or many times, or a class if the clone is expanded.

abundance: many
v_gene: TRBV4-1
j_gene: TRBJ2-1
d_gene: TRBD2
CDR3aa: CASSHHIKREWYNEQFF
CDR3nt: TGCGCCAGCAGCCATCACATTAAGCGGGAGTGGTACAATGAGCAGTTCTTC

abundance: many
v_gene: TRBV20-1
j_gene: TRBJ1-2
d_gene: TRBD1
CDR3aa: CSARYRGYGYTF
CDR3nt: TGCAGTGCTAGATACAGGGGCTATGGCTACACCTTC

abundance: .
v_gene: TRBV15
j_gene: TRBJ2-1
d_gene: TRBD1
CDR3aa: CATSTRRQGSHNEQFF
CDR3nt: TGTGCCACCAGCACACGCCGACAGGGCTCCCACAATGAGCAGTTCTTC

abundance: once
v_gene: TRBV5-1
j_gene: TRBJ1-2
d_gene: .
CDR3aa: CASSLDRPHGYTF
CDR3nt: TGCGCCAGCAGCTTGGACAGGCCGCATGGCTACACCTTC

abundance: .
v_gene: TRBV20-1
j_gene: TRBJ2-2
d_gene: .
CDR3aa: CSAIGNANTGELFF
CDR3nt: TGCAGTGCTATAGGGAACGCGAACACCGGGGAGCTGTTTTTT

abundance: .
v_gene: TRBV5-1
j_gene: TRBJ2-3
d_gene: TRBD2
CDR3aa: CASSLVVAGNPDTQYF
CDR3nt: TGCGCCAGCAGCTTGGTGGTAGCGGGAAATCCAGATACGCAGTATTTT

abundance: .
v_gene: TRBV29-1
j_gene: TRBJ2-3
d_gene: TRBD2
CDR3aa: CSVAGGPKSTDTQYF
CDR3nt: TGCAGCGTTGCGGGAGGGCCGAAAAGCACAGATACGCAGTATTTT

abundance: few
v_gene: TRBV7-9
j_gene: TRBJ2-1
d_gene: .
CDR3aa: CASRVSYNEQFF
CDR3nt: TGTGCCAGCAGGGTCTCCTACAATGAGCAGTTCTTC

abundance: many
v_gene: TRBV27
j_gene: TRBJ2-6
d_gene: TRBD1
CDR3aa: CASSSDRRPSGANVLTF
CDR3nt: TGTGCCAGCAGTTCGGACAGGAGGCCCTCTGGGGCCAACGTCCTGACTTTC

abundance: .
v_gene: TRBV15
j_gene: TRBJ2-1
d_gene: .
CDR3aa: CATRSPMSRFSSYNEQFF
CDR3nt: TGTGCCACCAGGAGCCCTATGTCTAGGTTCAGCTCCTACAATGAGCAGTTCTTC

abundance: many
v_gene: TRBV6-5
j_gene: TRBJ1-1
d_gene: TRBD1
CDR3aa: CASSYPPRRQGSGNTEAFF
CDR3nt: TGTGCCAGCAGTTACCCACCACGCCGACAGGGTTCGGGGAACACTGAAGCTTTCTTT

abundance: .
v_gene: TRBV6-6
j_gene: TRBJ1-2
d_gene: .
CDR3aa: CTSSYQSFSIDGYTF
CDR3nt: TGTACCAGCAGTTACCAGAGCTTCAGTATCGATGGCTACACCTTC

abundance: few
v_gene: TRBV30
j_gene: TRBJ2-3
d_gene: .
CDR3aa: CAWMGKWTDTQYF
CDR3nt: TGTGCCTGGATGGGAAAATGGACAGATACGCAGTATTTT

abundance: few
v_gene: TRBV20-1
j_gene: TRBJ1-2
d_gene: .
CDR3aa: CSARVSGRSSYGYTF
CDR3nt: TGCAGTGCTAGAGTATCGGGCAGGTCCAGCTATGGCTACACCTTC

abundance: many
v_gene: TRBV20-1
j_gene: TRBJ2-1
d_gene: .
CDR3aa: CSAREDVYNEQFF
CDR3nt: TGCAGTGCTAGAGAGGACGTATACAATGAGCAGTTCTTC

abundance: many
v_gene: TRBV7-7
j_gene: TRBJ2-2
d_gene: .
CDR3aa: CASRTGDTGELFF
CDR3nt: TGTGCCAGCAGGACTGGGGACACCGGGGAGCTGTTTTTT

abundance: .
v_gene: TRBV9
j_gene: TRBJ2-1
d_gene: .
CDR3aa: CASSVSSAPPGHNEQFF
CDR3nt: TGTGCCAGCAGCGTCTCTAGCGCTCCCCCGGGCCACAATGAGCAGTTCTTC

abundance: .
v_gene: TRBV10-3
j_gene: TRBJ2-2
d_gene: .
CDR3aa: CAISDHGTTTGELFF
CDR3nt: TGTGCCATCAGTGACCACGGGACGACCACCGGGGAGCTGTTTTTT

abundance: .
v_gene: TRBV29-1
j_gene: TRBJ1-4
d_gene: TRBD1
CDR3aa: CSVEETGASKLFF
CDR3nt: TGCAGCGTTGAGGAGACAGGGGCTTCAAAACTGTTTTTT

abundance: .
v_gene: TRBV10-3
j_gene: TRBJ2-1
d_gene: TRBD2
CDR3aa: CAISEESSGSSYNEQFF
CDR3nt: TGTGCCATCAGTGAGGAGTCTAGCGGAAGCTCCTACAATGAGCAGTTCTTC

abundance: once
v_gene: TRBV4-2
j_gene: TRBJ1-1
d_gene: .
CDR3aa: CASSVRGPPYTEAFF
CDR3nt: TGTGCCAGCAGCGTTCGCGGGCCTCCTTACACTGAAGCTTTCTTT

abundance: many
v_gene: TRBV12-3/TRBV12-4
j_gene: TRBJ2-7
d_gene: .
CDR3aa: CASNRAGNEQYF
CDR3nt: TGTGCCAGCAACCGAGCGGGTAACGAGCAGTACTTC

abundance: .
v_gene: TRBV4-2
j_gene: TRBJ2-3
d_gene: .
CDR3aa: CASSQDNGLDTQYF
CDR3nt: TGTGCCAGCAGCCAAGATAACGGCCTAGATACGCAGTATTTT

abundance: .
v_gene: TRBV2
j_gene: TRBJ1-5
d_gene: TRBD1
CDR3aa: CASSRRGQQGTQPQHF
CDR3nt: TGTGCCAGCAGCCGCCGGGGGCAACAGGGGACTCAGCCCCAGCATTTT

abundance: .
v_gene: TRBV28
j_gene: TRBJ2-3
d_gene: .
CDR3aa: CASSLTQHGDTQYF
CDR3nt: TGTGCCAGCAGTTTAACTCAGCACGGGGATACGCAGTATTTT

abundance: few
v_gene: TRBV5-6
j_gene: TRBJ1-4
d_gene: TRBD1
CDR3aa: CASSSPRTGFNEKLFF
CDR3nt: TGTGCCAGCAGCTCTCCCCGGACAGGGTTTAATGAAAAACTGTTTTTT

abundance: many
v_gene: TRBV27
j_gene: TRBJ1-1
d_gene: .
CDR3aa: CATSAHRAPNTEAFF
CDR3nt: TGTGCCACTTCAGCGCATAGGGCCCCGAACACTGAAGCTTTCTTT

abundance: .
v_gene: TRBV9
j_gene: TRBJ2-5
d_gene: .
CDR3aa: CASSESWRQETQYF
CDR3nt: TGTGCCAGCAGCGAATCGTGGAGACAAGAGACCCAGTACTTC

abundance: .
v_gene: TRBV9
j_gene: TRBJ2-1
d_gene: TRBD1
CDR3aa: CASSVKTGGRGEQFF
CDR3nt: TGTGCCAGCAGCGTAAAGACAGGGGGTAGGGGTGAGCAGTTCTTC

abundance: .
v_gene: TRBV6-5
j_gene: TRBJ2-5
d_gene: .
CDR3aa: CASSYRVTSPNEQYF
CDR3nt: TGTGCCAGCAGTTACCGCGTAACTAGCCCCAATGAGCAGTACTTC

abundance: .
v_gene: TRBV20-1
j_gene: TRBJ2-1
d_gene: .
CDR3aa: CSAPGGQGLDEQFF
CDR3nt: TGCAGTGCGCCTGGGGGGCAGGGTCTCGATGAGCAGTTCTTC

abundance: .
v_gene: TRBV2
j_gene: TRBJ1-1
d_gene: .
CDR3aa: CASVENTEAFF
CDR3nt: TGTGCCAGCGTTGAGAACACTGAAGCTTTCTTT

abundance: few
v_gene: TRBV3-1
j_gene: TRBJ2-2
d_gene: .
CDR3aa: CASSQRDLGTGELFF
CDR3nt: TGTGCCAGCAGCCAAAGGGACCTCGGCACCGGGGAGCTGTTTTTT

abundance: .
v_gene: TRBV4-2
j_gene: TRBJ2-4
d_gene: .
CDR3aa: CASSQLLAGLAKNIQYF
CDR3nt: TGTGCCAGCAGCCAATTACTCGCGGGGCTAGCCAAAAACATTCAGTACTTC

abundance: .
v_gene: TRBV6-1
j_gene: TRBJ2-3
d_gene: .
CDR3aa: CASRLQDSSTDTQYF
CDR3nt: TGTGCCAGTCGGCTCCAGGACTCTAGCACAGATACGCAGTATTTT

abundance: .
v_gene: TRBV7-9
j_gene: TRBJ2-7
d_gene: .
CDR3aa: CASSLGSEGQYF
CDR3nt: TGTGCCAGCAGCTTAGGATCTGAAGGGCAGTACTTC

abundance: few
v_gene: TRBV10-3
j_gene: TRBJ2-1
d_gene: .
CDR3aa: CAISESVTGNEQFF
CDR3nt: TGTGCCATCAGTGAGTCAGTGACGGGCAATGAGCAGTTCTTC

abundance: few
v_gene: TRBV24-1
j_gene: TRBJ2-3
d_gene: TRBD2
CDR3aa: CATSRPGRDTDTQYF
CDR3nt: TGTGCCACCAGTCGCCCCGGGAGGGACACAGATACGCAGTATTTT

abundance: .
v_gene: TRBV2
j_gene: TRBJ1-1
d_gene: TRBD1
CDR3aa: CASSGQGASNTEAFF
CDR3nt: TGTGCCAGCAGTGGACAGGGGGCGTCGAACACTGAAGCTTTCTTT

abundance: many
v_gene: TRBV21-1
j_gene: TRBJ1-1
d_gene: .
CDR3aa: CASSSQGRRQVMNTEAFF
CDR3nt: TGTGCCAGCAGCAGCCAGGGGCGCCGACAGGTAATGAACACTGAAGCTTTCTTT

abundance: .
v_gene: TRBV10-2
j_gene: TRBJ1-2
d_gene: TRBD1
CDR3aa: CASRDRGLGYTF
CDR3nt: TGCGCCAGCAGGGACAGGGGGCTTGGCTACACCTTC

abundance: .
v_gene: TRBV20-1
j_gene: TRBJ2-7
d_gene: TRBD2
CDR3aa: CSVPSGIVQYF
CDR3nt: TGCAGTGTTCCTAGCGGGATTGTACAGTACTTC

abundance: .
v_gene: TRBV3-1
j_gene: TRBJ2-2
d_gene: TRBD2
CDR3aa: CASSQRGTSGKRATGELFF
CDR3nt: TGTGCCAGCAGCCAACGCGGGACTAGCGGAAAGCGGGCCACCGGGGAGCTGTTTTTT

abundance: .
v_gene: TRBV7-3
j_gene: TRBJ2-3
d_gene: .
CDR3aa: CASSSQIADTQYF
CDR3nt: TGTGCCAGCAGCAGCCAAATTGCAGATACGCAGTATTTT

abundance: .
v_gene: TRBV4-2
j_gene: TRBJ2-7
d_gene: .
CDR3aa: CASSQIAGPYEQYF
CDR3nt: TGTGCCAGCAGCCAAATTGCGGGCCCGTACGAGCAGTACTTC

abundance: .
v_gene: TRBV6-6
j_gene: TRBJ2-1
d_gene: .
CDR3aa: CASRYTSSYNVQFF
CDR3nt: TGTGCCAGCAGGTACACTAGCTCCTACAATGTGCAGTTCTTC

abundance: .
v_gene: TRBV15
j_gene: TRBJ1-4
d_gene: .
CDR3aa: CATSDDSDLNEKLFF
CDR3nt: TGTGCCACCAGCGATGACAGTGACCTTAATGAAAAACTGTTTTTT

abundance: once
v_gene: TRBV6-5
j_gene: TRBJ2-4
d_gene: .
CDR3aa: CASSYSRDLAKNIQYF
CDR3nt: TGTGCCAGCAGTTACTCCAGGGACCTAGCCAAAAACATTCAGTACTTC

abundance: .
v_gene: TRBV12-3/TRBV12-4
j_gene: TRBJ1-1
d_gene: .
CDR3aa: CASRQQAPTEAFF
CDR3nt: TGTGCCAGCAGGCAACAGGCCCCCACTGAAGCTTTCTTT

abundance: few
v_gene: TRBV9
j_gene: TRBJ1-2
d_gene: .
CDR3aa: CASSGTAAGYGYTF
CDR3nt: TGTGCCAGCAGCGGGACAGCTGCCGGCTATGGCTACACCTTC

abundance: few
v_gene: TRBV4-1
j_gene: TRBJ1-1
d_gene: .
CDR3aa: CASSQVGLPNTEAFF
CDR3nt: TGCGCCAGCAGCCAAGTAGGTCTTCCGAACACTGAAGCTTTCTTT

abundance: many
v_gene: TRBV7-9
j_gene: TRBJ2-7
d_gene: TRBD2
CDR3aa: CASSPGLDRHYEQYF
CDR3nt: TGTGCCAGCAGCCCTGGACTAGACCGTCACTACGAGCAGTACTTC

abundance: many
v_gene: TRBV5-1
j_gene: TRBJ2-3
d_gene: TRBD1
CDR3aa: CASSPRTGSDTQYF
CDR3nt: TGCGCCAGCAGCCCCCGGACAGGATCAGATACGCAGTATTTT

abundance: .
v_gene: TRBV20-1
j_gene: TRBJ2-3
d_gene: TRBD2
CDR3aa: CSARGTRDADTQYF
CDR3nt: TGCAGTGCTAGGGGGACTAGGGACGCAGATACGCAGTATTTT

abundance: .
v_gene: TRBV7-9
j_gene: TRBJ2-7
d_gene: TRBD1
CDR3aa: CASSRDSLSYEQYF
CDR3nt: TGTGCCAGCAGCCGGGACAGCCTCTCCTACGAGCAGTACTTC

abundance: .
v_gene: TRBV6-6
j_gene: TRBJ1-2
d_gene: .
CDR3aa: CASSPKGLNYGYTF
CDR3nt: TGTGCCAGCAGCCCTAAGGGACTGAACTATGGCTACACCTTC

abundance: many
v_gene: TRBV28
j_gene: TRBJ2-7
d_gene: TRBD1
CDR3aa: CASRRQGEGEQYF
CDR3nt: TGTGCCAGCAGACGACAGGGTGAAGGCGAGCAGTACTTC

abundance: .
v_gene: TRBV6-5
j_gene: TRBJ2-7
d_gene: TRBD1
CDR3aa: CASSSLGQGTGEQYF
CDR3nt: TGTGCCAGCAGTTCTCTGGGACAGGGGACGGGTGAGCAGTACTTC

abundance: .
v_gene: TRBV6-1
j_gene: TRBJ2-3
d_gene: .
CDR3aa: CASSNRALPDTQYF
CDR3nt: TGTGCCAGCAGTAACAGGGCCCTCCCAGATACGCAGTATTTT

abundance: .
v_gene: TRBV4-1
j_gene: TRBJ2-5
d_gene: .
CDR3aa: CASSQGGGIGETQYF
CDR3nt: TGCGCCAGCAGCCAAGGGGGCGGGATAGGAGAGACCCAGTACTTC